This T cell receptor (beta chain) emerged from a study of blood T cell repertoires in COVID-19. Study at large: Both acute and convalescent COVID-19 samples were obtained from the United States, Italy and Spain.

Original data processing: Nucleated cell number was recorded as an estimate derived from reference gene primer amplification. Produced via immunoSEQ multiplex PCR; TCRdb's table is partial and in-frame only. V and J calls and clone size are copied from that table; D and trimming were computed from the DNA. This sample carries about 150,000 clones, 80% of them seen once, and the ten largest clones take 0.45% to 0.6%. The sample taken for sequencing was peripheral blood. The clonotype comes from a man aged 60-69 years with acute or convalescent COVID-19.

The CDR3 here is CASSLRDRKTQYF. The DNA of the CDR3 is TGTGCCAGCAGTCTCAGGGATCGGAAGACCCAGTACTTC. V usage is TRBV28 and J usage is TRBJ2-5, with a weak D call TRBD1 (5 bases). V was pared by 5 bases and J by 6 bases, with 13 bases between. The CDR3 totals 13 residues. The germline gives CDR1 MDHEN, CDR2 SYDVKM.